The following is a TCR beta chain sequence with its context. The antigen it recognizes is unknown. No quality values exist for individual bases; no much larger clone is one base distant. Taken from the germline V gene (reference sequence), the CDR1 and CDR2 loops are LNHDA and SQIVND. Trimming removed 8 bases from V and 2 bases from J, leaving 12 bases between the germline ends. The CDR3 covers 13 residues, taking in both the cysteine and the phenylalanine. Solely the CDR3 DNA is kept, with 39 bases framed from the first base. These data belong to a study of shared clonotypes between healthy human individuals (dated by TCRdb to the early 2020s). At the level of the whole study: The cohort included three men and a couple of women between 18 and 49 years of age. Per donor, three plates each were used for CD4 naive and CD4 memory, two for CD8 naive, and one for CD8 memory. Blood TCR repertoires of a handful of healthy adults were deeply sequenced to estimate repertoire size and the extent of clonotype sharing between individuals. Libraries were prepared and TCR repertoires were sequenced by different laboratories using diverse techniques, in order to increase sequencing depth and limit assay-specific biases. Per donor, leukapheresis produced somewhere between about 0.94 and 9.5 billion PBMCs. What the work shows at the level of the full study, not this receptor alone: Sharing across a few donors was observed for approximately 5% of naive CD4, over 3% of naive CD8, about 2.3% of memory CD4, and roughly 0.4% of memory CD8 clonotypes. Pairwise subsampling indicated that sequencing depth was expected to affect the degree of clonotype sharing among donors. Clonotypes shared by all four sorted-subset donors showed higher generation probabilities than non-shared clonotypes. Rarefaction of sorted-subset datasets indicated incomplete sequencing despite the large sequencing depth. Naive subsets generally had larger estimated clonotype richness than memory subsets did. Because the study included a small number of donors, the genetic and exposure-history diversity represented was limited. Sampling was limited to blood, and TCR repertoires in tissue likely differ from TCR repertoires in blood.

TCR CDR3 regions were amplified from genomic DNA by multiplex PCR using the deep immunoSEQ assay. Extracted genomic DNA from each cell subset was distributed evenly across all wells of several immunoSEQ 96-well plates, and each plate was treated as a replicate. Each replicate PCR for sorted subsets received around 0.2 ug genomic DNA, equal to tens of thousands of T cell genomes. The purified libraries were quantified using a Qubit 3.0 fluorometer, sized with a Bioanalyzer 2100, and then quantified again using the KAPA Library Quantification kit. Every immunoSEQ 96-well plate was sequenced on a separate single-read 150-cycle Illumina NextSeq 550 flow cell. The authors' pipeline ran thus. The immunoSEQ output contained only junctional sequences without quality scores, so filtering could not match that applied to full-length reads. Sequences were annotated with PyIR, a Python wrapper for IgBLAST v1.9, using IMGT germline references to assign V/J genes and CDR3. Any read was removed if the V/J assignment was weak (E-value above 1e-6), the CDR3 was missing, or the read contained stop codons, out-of-frame junctions, or ambiguous translated residues. V3J clonotypes were defined as sequences sharing the same inferred V gene, J gene, and CDR3 amino acid sequence. Percentage overlap between repertoires was computed as shared unique clonotypes divided by the size of the smaller repertoire. Three approaches were used to assess repertoire richness: RTK rarefaction, the Chao1 estimator, and Recon v2.1 estimates of unobserved clonotypes. OLGA was used to compute generation probabilities for all TCRbeta clonotypes that the gDNA method yielded from a few donors. Imported from immuneACCESS, the table was reduced by TCRdb to in-frame sequences with V and J called. These copies leave out some clones; in studies compared against another copy, an unresolved V gene accounts for under half, and the cause of the remainder is not known. The V and J calls and the clone size are those of that table, but D and trimming were determined from the DNA. The sample table records 1.5 million to 2.5 million clones; about 95% of these occur just once. The ten largest account for 0.9% to 1.5% of the sample.

CD8 naive samples were obtained by positive selection for CCR7 among CD45RO-negative cells, yielding a CD45RA+CCR7+ population from which TemRA cells were excluded. The donors were healthy, HIV-negative adults who had no recently reported acute infections or vaccinations. Every donor was a Caucasian adult residing in Nashville, Tennessee, USA. After blood collection by leukapheresis, PBMCs were isolated using Ficoll-Histopaque density gradient centrifugation and then cryopreserved in the vapor phase of liquid nitrogen. Purity and quantity of every magnetically sorted T cell population were checked by analytical flow cytometry. Genomic DNA was isolated from each sorted fraction and quantified by UV absorbance on a Nanodrop 2000c.

Recombination linked TRBV19 to TRBJ1-1; the D gene is perhaps TRBD1, on 5 matching bases. Sequencing was carried out using naive CD8+ T cells sorted from blood. Explained via the paper, the cell subset or site label denotes: CD45RA+CCR7+. This TCR derives from a young man in good health. The CDR3 sequence is CASCGGFNTEAFF. The DNA sequence follows: TGTGCCAGTTGTGGGGGATTCAACACTGAAGCTTTCTTT.